This T cell receptor (beta chain) was captured by sequencing in a study of cytomegalovirus exposure and HLA in healthy donors. This clone is a singleton in its sample. CDR1 and CDR2 (germline): LNHDA, SQIVND (reference sequence). The V segment lost 6 bases and the J segment 4 bases; nucleotides outside the gene matches: 4. The CDR3 contains 13 residues. PCR amplification relied on 60 Vbeta primers (plus 13 Jbeta primers). Method: immunoSEQ multiplex PCR; TCRdb's copy keeps in-frame clones and lacks some. The sample contains approximately 81,000 clones, around 74% of which appear only once. Sequencing was performed on PBMCs. This rearrangement joins TRBV19 to TRBJ1-2; 8 nucleotides align to TRBD1. This TCR was sampled from a woman aged 50 to 60 in good health and CMV-seropositive. CDR3 nucleotide sequence: TGTGCCAGTAGACTGGGGACAGGCTATGGCTACACCTTC. Translation gives CASRLGTGYGYTF.